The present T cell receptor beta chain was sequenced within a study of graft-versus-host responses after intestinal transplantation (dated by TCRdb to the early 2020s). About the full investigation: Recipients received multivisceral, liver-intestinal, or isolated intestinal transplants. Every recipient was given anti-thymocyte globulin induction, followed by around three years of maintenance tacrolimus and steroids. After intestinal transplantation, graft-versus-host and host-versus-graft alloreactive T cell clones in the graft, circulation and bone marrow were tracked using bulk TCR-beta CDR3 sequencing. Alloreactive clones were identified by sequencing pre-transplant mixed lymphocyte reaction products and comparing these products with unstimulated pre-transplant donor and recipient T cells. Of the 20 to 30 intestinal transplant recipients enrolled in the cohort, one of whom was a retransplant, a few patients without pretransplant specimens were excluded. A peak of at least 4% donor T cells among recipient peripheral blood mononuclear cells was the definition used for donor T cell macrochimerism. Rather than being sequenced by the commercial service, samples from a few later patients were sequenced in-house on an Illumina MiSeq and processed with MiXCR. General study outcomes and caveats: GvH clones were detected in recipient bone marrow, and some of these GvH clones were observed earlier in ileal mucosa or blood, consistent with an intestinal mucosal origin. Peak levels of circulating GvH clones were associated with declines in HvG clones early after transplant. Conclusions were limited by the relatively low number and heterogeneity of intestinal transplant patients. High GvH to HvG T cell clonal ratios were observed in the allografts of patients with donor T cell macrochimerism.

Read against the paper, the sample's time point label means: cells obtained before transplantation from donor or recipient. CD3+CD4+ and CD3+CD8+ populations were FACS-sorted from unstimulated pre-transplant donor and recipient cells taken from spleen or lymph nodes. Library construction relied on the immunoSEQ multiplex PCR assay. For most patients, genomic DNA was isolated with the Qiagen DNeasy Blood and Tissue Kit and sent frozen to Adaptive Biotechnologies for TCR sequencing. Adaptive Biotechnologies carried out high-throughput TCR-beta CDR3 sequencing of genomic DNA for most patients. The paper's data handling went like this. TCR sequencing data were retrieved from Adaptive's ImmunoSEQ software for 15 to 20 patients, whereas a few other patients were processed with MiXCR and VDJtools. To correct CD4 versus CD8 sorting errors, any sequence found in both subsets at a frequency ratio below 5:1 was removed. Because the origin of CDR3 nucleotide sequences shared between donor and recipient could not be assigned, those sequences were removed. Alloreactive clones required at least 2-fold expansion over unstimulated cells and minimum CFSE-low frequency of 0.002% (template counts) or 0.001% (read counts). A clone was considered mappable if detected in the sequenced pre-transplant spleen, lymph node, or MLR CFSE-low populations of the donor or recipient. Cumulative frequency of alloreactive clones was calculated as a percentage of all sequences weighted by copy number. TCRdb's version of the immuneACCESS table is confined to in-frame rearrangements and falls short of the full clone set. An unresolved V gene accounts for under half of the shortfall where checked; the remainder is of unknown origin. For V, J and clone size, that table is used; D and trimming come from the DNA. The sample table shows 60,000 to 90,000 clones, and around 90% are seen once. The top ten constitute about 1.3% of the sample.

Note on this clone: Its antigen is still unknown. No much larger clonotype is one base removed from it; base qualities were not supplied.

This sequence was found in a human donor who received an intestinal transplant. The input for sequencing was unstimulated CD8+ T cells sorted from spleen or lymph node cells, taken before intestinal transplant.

The CDR3 protein: CASSLGGTGGNQPQHF. The sequenced DNA: TGTGCCAGCAGCTTAGGGGGGACAGGAGGCAATCAGCCCCAGCATTTT. The rearranged chain carries TRBV7-9 and TRBJ1-5, with 8 middle bases fitting TRBD1. Germline trimming amounts to 1 base on V and 2 bases on J, with 4 as the count of junction bases outside the gene matches. The germline V gene (reference sequence) yields SEHNR for CDR1 and FQNEAQ for CDR2. The cysteine opens and the phenylalanine closes a CDR3 of 16 amino acids. Only the CDR3 portion is preserved as DNA: 48 bases, with reading frame beginning at the first base.